One sample yielded the 9 T cell receptor beta chains listed below, sequenced in a study of blood T cell repertoires in COVID-19. TCRdb keeps only in-frame clones here, not all; method: immunoSEQ multiplex PCR. The repertoire consists of approximately 81,000 clones, with 82% occurring once and the leading ten covering approximately 7%. Sequences were obtained from peripheral blood. Receptor source: a human donor in a cohort sampled during active COVID-19.

V is TRBV7-9 and J is TRBJ2-7, with 7 bases fitting TRBD1. Germline CDR1 reads SEHNR; CDR2 reads FQNEAQ (reference sequence). The junction had 4 bases not matched to a gene; V was cut back by 4 bases and J by 1 base. The CDR3 extends over 14 amino acids. As DNA, the CDR3 is TGTGCCAGCAGCTCAAGGGACAGTTCCTACGAGCAGTACTTC. Translation: CASSSRDSSYEQYF. Full variable domain (outside the CDR3, taken from reference TRBV7-9 and TRBJ2-7): DTGVSQNPRHKITKRGQNVTFRCDPISEHNRLYWYRQTLGQGPEFLTYFQNEAQLEKSRLLSDRFSAERPKGSFSTLEIQRTEQGDSAMYLCASSSRDSSYEQYFGPGTRLTVT.

V and J are TRBV12-3 or TRBV12-4 and TRBJ1-1; weak D call: TRBD1 (5 bases). V was clipped by 5 bases and J by 6 bases, with 13 bases between them. The CDR3 consists of 13 residues. The CDR3 region is CASSGDGAAEAFF. The CDR3 region has the DNA TGTGCCAGCAGTGGCGATGGGGCGGCTGAAGCTTTCTTT.

The V and J genes are TRBV9 and TRBJ1-1; no firm D call. The germline V gene encodes CDR1 SGDLS and CDR2 YYNGEE. V was trimmed by 0 bases and J by 0 bases, leaving 12 bases between them. The CDR3 consists of 16 residues. The CDR3 region has the DNA TGTGCCAGCAGCGTAGATGGCAGGTCAATGAACACTGAAGCTTTCTTT. It codes for CASSVDGRSMNTEAFF.

This clone was recorded only once. The rearrangement joins TRBV9 to TRBJ2-2; tentatively, D is TRBD2 (7 bases). The CDR3 has 15 residues. Germline CDR1 reads SGDLS; CDR2 reads YYNGEE. Trimming stripped 2 bases from V and 1 base from J, with 9 bases between. DNA of the CDR3: TGTGCCAGCAGCGTGGGGGGGCGGAACACCGGGGAGCTGTTTTTT. Protein product: CASSVGGRNTGELFF.

The chain links TRBV2 to TRBJ1-5; D perhaps matches TRBD1 (6 bases). The CDR3 extends over 17 amino acids. The V and J ends lost 1 base and 3 bases respectively, with 16 bases between them. Germline V CDR1 and CDR2: SNHLY, FYNNEI. CDR3 in amino acids: CASSEEGQGKSNQPQHF. CDR3 in DNA: TGTGCCAGCAGTGAAGAGGGGCAGGGGAAATCCAATCAGCCCCAGCATTTT.

The V and J genes are TRBV7-2 and TRBJ2-5; tentatively, D is TRBD2 (7 bases). V gave up 5 bases and J gave up 4 bases, with 11 bases separating them. This CDR3 spans 13 amino acids. Germline V CDR1 and CDR2: SGHTA, FQGNSA. CDR3 region: CASSHGGPETQYF. The CDR3 bases are TGTGCCAGCAGCCACGGGGGGCCAGAGACCCAGTACTTC. Drawing the rest from reference TRBV7-2 and TRBJ2-5, the complete variable domain is GAGVSQSPSNKVTEKGKDVELRCDPISGHTALYWYRQSLGQGLEFLIYFQGNSAPDKSGLPSDRFSAERTGGSVSTLTIQRTQQEDSAVYLCASSHGGPETQYFGPGTRLLVL.

The J gene is TRBJ1-6, the V gene TRBV6-5; weak D call: TRBD1 (5 bases). CDR1 and CDR2 (germline): MNHEY, SVGAGI. V was trimmed by 0 bases and J by 5 bases, leaving 8 bases between them. The CDR3 consists of 15 residues. CDR3 sequence: CASSYSEGNNSPLHF. DNA of the CDR3: TGTGCCAGCAGTTACTCGGAGGGGAATAATTCACCCCTCCACTTT.

The V call is TRBV10-1, the J call TRBJ2-1; 10 nucleotides agree with TRBD2. In germline, CDR1 is WNHNN, CDR2 SYGVQD (reference sequence). This CDR3 is 15 amino acids long. V shed 3 bases, J shed 5 bases, and the junction held 4 bases outside the gene matches. As DNA, the CDR3 is TGCGCCAGCAGTGATTCTAGCGGGGGACACAATGAGCAGTTCTTC. This sequence encodes CASSDSSGGHNEQFF.

The genes are TRBV5-4 and TRBJ2-7; a weak D match, TRBD1 (5 bases). The ends were cut back, 5 bases at V and 3 bases at J, with 15 bases in the middle. CDR3 length: 14 amino acids. Germline V lookup: CDR1 SGHNT, CDR2 YYREEE (reference sequence). The CDR3 DNA sequence: TGTGCCAGCAGTTCCTCTGACAGTTACTACGAGCAGTACTTC. Its translation is CASSSSDSYYEQYF.